These 8 T cell receptor beta chains were all obtained from the same sample, sequenced in a study of T cells in narcolepsy. Data came from immunoSEQ multiplex PCR; TCRdb stores just in-frame clones and leaves some out. The sample includes 20,000 to 30,000 clones, 81% of them seen just once. The source material was memory (CD45RA-) CD4+ T cells from blood. These receptors were collected from a human donor in good health.

The chain recombines TRBV5-6 with TRBJ2-3; the D gene is possibly TRBD2 (5 bases). Germline-derived CDR1 and CDR2 are SGHDT and YYEEEE. This CDR3 has 16 residues. V gave up 2 bases and J gave up 0 bases, with 13 bases separating them. Written as DNA, the CDR3 is TGTGCCAGCAGCTTCGTCTCGGGGTTGAGCACAGATACGCAGTATTTT. Its protein product is CASSFVSGLSTDTQYF. The entire variable domain, with the rest obtained from reference TRBV5-6 and TRBJ2-3, is as follows: DAGVTQSPTHLIKTRGQQVTLRCSPKSGHDTVSWYQQALGQGPQFIFQYYEEEERQRGNFPDRFSGHQFPNYSSELNVNALLLGDSALYLCASSFVSGLSTDTQYFGPGTRLTVL.

This rearrangement joins TRBV6-5 to TRBJ1-2; TRBD1 agrees at 10 bases. The CDR3 is 16 residues long. Germline V lookup: CDR1 MNHEY, CDR2 SVGAGI. Losses at the gene ends were 2 bases for V and 5 bases for J; bases not matched to a gene: 8. Here the CDR3 reads CASSYSRTGGGYGYTF. Written as DNA, the CDR3 is TGTGCCAGCAGTTACAGTCGGACAGGGGGTGGATATGGCTACACCTTC.

This clone was recorded a few times. The CDR3 sequence is CARSLGGLAGEWETQYF. CDR3 coding DNA: TGTGCCAGAAGCTTGGGAGGACTAGCGGGGGAATGGGAGACCCAGTACTTC. The V gene is TRBV5-3, the J gene TRBJ2-5, with 13 bases aligning to TRBD2. TRBV5-3 is sorted into the ORF group, with uncertain function. With 0 bases clipped from V and 5 bases from J, the junction kept 7 bases outside the gene matches. CDR3 length: 17 amino acids.

The chain is built from TRBV10-1 and TRBJ2-7; TRBD2 is a possible D gene (6 bases). CDR3 size: 14 residues. V was pared by 0 bases and J by 6 bases, with 12 bases between. Germline V gives CDR1 WNHNN, CDR2 SYGVQD (reference sequence). The DNA for the CDR3 is TGCGCCAGCAGTGAGTCTGGGAGGCGAGTCGAGCAGTACTTC. Translated, it gives CASSESGRRVEQYF.

This clone showed up just a few times. V gene TRBV19 combines with J gene TRBJ2-5; possibly TRBD1 for D (5 bases). The germline CDR1 and CDR2 sequences are LNHDA and SQIVND (reference sequence). V lost 2 bases and J lost 1, with 11 bases in between. The CDR3 has 15 residues. CDR3 residues: CASSIQGGFQETQYF. In DNA, the CDR3 is TGTGCCAGTAGTATACAGGGTGGATTCCAAGAGACCCAGTACTTC.

The CDR3 region is CASGGGTVLDEQFF. The CDR3 bases are TGTGCCAGCGGTGGAGGGACTGTTTTGGATGAGCAGTTCTTC. The rearrangement joins TRBV11-2 to TRBJ2-1; D might be TRBD2 (6 bases). Germline CDR1 SGHAT, CDR2 FQNNGV. The germline V and J ends were trimmed by 8 bases and 8 bases, with 19 bases remaining between them. The CDR3 length is 14 residues.

The V and J genes are TRBV25-1 and TRBJ2-4, with no clear D. V shed 4 bases and J shed 7 bases, with 5 bases lying between them. The CDR3 sequence is 11 residues long. Per the germline V gene, CDR1 is MGHDK and CDR2 is SYGVNS. The CDR3 sequence: CASSGPNIQYF. As DNA, the CDR3 is TGTGCCAGCAGTGGACCCAACATTCAGTACTTC.

The rearrangement uses TRBV2 and TRBJ2-5, with 8 bases that match TRBD1. Germline CDR1 and CDR2: SNHLY and FYNNEI. The CDR3 is 15 residues long. With V trimmed by 4 bases and J by 7 bases, 11 bases remained unmatched. The CDR3, as DNA: TGTGCCAGCAGTGCTAAGACAGGGGAATACGGGACCCAGTACTTC. This gives the protein CASSAKTGEYGTQYF.